The TCR beta chain under discussion was sequenced for a study of glioma-infiltrating T cells after dendritic cell vaccination. Across the whole study: Samples are from glioblastoma patients in Phase I and II dendritic cell vaccine trials. Monocyte-derived dendritic cells, cultured seven days with IL-4 and GM-CSF, were pulsed with autologous tumor lysate.

Study-level results: Complete blood and tumor specimen sets were limited to few patients.

TCRdb keeps only in-frame clones here, not all; method: immunoSEQ multiplex PCR. The table shows about 92,000 clones, with around 84% occurring only once. Turning to this clone: Its antigen is not known.

V gave up 4 bases and J gave up 9 bases; unmatched junction bases: 10. The CDR3 consists of 14 residues. The V gene's germline CDR1 is SGHRS and CDR2 YFSETQ. Specimen: blood, collected before dendritic cell vaccination. The TCR originated in a human donor with glioblastoma. The chain recombines TRBV5-1 with TRBJ2-1; 7 positions agree with TRBD1. CDR3 coding DNA: TGCGCCAGCAGCGCCGGGACAGAAGGGACTGAGCAGTTCTTC. Translation: CASSAGTEGTEQFF.